This T cell receptor (beta chain) was captured in a study of blood T cell repertoires in COVID-19. Study-level information: PBMCs, B-cell-depleted T cells, or T cells provided the cDNA or gDNA that made up the material.

Here immunoSEQ multiplex PCR was the method, and the copy in TCRdb shows in-frame clones only, minus some. The sample carries around 310,000 clones, under 90% recorded once. Membership in each cohort depended on participant-reported clinical history. The CDR3 runs to 15 residues. Germline-derived CDR1 and CDR2 are ENHRY and SYGVKD. The V end was cut by 3 bases, the J end by 3 bases, with 14 bases between. The sample consisted of PBMCs or T cells enriched from blood (not recorded which). The TCR originated in a young woman who had recovered from COVID-19. This chain links TRBV10-3 with TRBJ1-1, with a weak D call TRBD1 (5 bases). DNA for the CDR3: TGTGCCATCAGTGATTCGCGATCGGGGGACACTGAAGCTTTCTTT. Translated: CAISDSRSGDTEAFF.